Described below is a single TCR beta chain sequence and its context. Losses at the gene ends were 3 bases for V and 1 base for J; bases not matched to a gene: 11. The CDR3 length is 17 residues. The V gene's germline CDR1 is MNHEY and CDR2 SMNVEV (reference sequence). This specimen belongs to a study of shared T cell receptors in the human thymus. The repertoire was sequenced with immunoSEQ multiplex PCR; TCRdb's copy has only in-frame clones and lacks some. The sample shows around 730,000 clones, 75% to 90% of them seen only once. These data are also associated with another study on human thymus T cells. This second study says: Thymus tissue was removed during corrective cardiac surgery.

This chain connects TRBV27 to TRBJ1-1, with 7 positions matching TRBD1. This TCR came from a girl younger than two with a congenital heart defect. Sequencing was carried out using thymocytes. The CDR3 region is CASSFVTGGQSNTEAFF. The CDR3 DNA is TGTGCCAGCAGTTTTGTAACCGGGGGACAGTCGAACACTGAAGCTTTCTTT.